This T cell receptor beta chain was identified during a study of control samples from healthy donors and cancer patients. Produced via immunoSEQ multiplex PCR; TCRdb's table is partial and in-frame only. The repertoire holds 85,000 to 120,000 clones, with around 92% as singletons. Germline V gives CDR1 MDHEN, CDR2 SYDVKM. The length of the CDR3 is 17 residues. Trimming took 1 base from V and 0 from J, leaving 10 bases between them. The chain couples TRBV28 to TRBJ1-6, with D tentatively TRBD1 (5 bases). Sequencing input: blood. The clonotype comes from a woman aged 18-35 years in good health. The CDR3 spells CASSLFQGSSYNSPLHF. CDR3 coding DNA: TGTGCCAGCAGTTTATTTCAGGGAAGCTCCTATAATTCACCCCTCCACTTT.